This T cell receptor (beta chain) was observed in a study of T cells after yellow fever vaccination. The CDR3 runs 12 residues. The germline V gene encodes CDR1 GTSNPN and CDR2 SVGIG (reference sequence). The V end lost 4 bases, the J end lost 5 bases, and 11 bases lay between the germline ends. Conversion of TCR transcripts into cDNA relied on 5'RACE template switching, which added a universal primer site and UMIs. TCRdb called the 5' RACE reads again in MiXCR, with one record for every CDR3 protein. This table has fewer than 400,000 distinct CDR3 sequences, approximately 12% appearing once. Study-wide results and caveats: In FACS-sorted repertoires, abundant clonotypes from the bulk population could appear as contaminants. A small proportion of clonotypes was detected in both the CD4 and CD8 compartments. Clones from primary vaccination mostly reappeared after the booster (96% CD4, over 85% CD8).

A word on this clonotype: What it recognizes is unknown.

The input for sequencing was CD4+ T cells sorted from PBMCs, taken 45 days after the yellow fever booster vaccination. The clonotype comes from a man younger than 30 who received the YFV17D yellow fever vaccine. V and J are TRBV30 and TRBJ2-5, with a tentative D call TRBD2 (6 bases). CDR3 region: CAWKGLWETQYF. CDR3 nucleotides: TGTGCCTGGAAGGGACTTTGGGAGACCCAGTACTTC.